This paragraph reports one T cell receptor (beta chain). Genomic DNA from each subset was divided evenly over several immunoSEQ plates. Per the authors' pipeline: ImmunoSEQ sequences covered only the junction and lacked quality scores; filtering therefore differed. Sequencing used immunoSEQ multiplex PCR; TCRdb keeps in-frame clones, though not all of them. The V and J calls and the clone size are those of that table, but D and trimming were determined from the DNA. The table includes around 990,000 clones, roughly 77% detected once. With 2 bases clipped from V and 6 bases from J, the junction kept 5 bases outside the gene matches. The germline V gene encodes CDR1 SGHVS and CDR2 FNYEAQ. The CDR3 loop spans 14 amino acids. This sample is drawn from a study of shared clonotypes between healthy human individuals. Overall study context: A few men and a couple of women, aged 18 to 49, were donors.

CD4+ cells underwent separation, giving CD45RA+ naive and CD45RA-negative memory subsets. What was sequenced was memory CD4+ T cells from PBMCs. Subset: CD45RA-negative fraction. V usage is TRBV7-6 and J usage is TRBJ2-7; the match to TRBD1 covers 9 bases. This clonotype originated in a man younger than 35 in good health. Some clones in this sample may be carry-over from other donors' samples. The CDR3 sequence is CASSLMDRGSEQYF. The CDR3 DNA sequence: TGTGCCAGCAGCTTAATGGACAGGGGTTCCGAGCAGTACTTC.